These 2 T cell receptor beta chains share one sample of origin, sequenced in a study of blood T cell repertoires in COVID-19. The data were produced by immunoSEQ multiplex PCR, yet TCRdb's version contains in-frame clones alone and is incomplete. This repertoire shows 150,000 to 200,000 clones, over 75% found once; its top ten account for 2% to 3%. Sequenced: peripheral blood. The receptor source for this set is a man in his forties or fifties with active or convalescent COVID-19.

The chain joins TRBV5-5 to TRBJ1-3; D is unresolved. Between the trimmed V and J ends, which lost 3 bases and 0 bases, there was a span of 10 bases. The CDR3 sequence is 15 residues long. Germline CDR1 is SGHKS and CDR2 is YYEKEE (reference sequence). The CDR3 nucleotides read TGTGCCAGCAGCTCTACACTACTCTCTGGAAACACCATATATTTT. Its protein is CASSSTLLSGNTIYF.

The chain uses TRBV13 and TRBJ2-5, with D possibly being TRBD1 (5 bases). V lost 5 bases and J lost 2, with 12 bases in between. Germline V lookup: CDR1 PRHDT, CDR2 FYEKMQ (reference sequence). The CDR3 extends over 14 amino acids. In DNA, the CDR3 is TGTGCCAGCAGCGACCTTACAGGACAAGAGACCCAGTACTTC. It specifies CASSDLTGQETQYF.